This T cell receptor (beta chain) was sequenced during a study of blood T cell repertoires in COVID-19. Authors' processing steps: For nucleated cells, counts were estimated from reference gene primer amplification. Sequencing used immunoSEQ multiplex PCR; TCRdb keeps in-frame clones, though not all of them. That table supplies the V and J calls and clone size; D and trimming were determined from the DNA. The repertoire holds fewer than 200,000 clones, with more than 80% as singletons. The CDR3 is made up of 14 amino acids. V gave up 3 bases and J gave up 0 bases, with 5 bases separating them. The germline gives CDR1 LNHDA, CDR2 SQIVND (reference sequence).

V usage is TRBV19 and J usage is TRBJ1-4; D gene uncertain. The source of this sequence is a woman aged 80 or over with COVID-19, enrolled during active disease. Input material: peripheral blood. In DNA, the CDR3 is TGTGCCAGTAGTATGAGTACAACTAATGAAAAACTGTTTTTT. This translates into CASSMSTTNEKLFF.